This TCR beta chain was captured by sequencing in a study of OX40 agonist ivuxolimab in advanced cancers. In the study overall: Participants could have had prior anti-PD-1, anti-PD-L1 or anti-CTLA-4 therapy, and less than 45% had some.

Looked up from germline, CDR1 is SGHAT and CDR2 is FQNNGV. The CDR3 is 14 residues long. Trimming removed 1 base at V and 8 bases at J, with 9 bases between. Generated by immunoSEQ multiplex PCR, the TCRdb table keeps only in-frame clones and is missing some. The table has roughly 63,000 clones, more than 75% seen once. This rearrangement joins TRBV11-2 to TRBJ1-6; weak D call: TRBD1 (6 bases). This sample comprised CD4+ or CD8+ T cells sorted from blood, obtained in a trial of the OX40 agonist ivuxolimab. The clonotype comes from an adult with an advanced solid tumor such as melanoma, head and neck, liver or kidney cancer. The CDR3 protein is CASSLVGADSPLHF. CDR3 coding DNA: TGTGCCAGCAGCTTAGTGGGGGCTGATTCACCCCTCCACTTT. The entire variable domain, with the rest obtained from reference TRBV11-2 and TRBJ1-6, is as follows: EAGVAQSPRYKIIEKRQSVAFWCNPISGHATLYWYQQILGQGPKLLIQFQNNGVVDDSQLPKDRFSAERLKGVDSTLKIQPAKLEDSAVYLCASSLVGADSPLHFGNGTRLTVT.